The clone carrying this T cell receptor (beta chain) has at least ten counts. What it recognizes is unknown. The authors made cDNA by 5'RACE with 10-nucleotide random UMIs. Via MiXCR, TCRdb re-called the 5' RACE reads, giving one row per CDR3 protein. This sample has roughly 50,000 distinct CDR3 sequences, with 10% found just once. For the unsorted libraries, 2 million PBMCs stored at -80 C served as input. Trimming pared 3 bases from V and 9 bases from J, leaving 9 bases between. Per the germline V gene, CDR1 is SGHAT and CDR2 is FQNNGV. This CDR3 is 12 amino acids long. The data are from a study of neurological immune-mediated disorders. General study findings and limits: Multiple sclerosis patients had less TCR clonal expansion than even healthy controls, unlike HTLV-1-associated myelopathy.

This TCR was sampled from a man in his sixties or seventies with HTLV-1-associated myelopathy (HAM/TSP). The sequencing input was PBMCs. The chain combines TRBV11-2 with TRBJ2-1; D gene ambiguous. CDR3 amino acids: CASSFHEIEQFF. As DNA, the CDR3 is TGTGCCAGCAGCTTTCATGAGATTGAGCAGTTCTTC.